The 2 T cell receptor beta chains below all came from one sample that was sequenced in a study of CDR3 diversity in severe acne. Using its own MiXCR run on the PCR reads, TCRdb lists one record per CDR3 protein. The sample yields 100,000 or so distinct CDR3 sequences, roughly 51% seen once. The sample taken for sequencing was blood. The receptor source for this set is a male donor with acne.

With regard to this clonotype: A much larger clone lies a single base off, so this may be a read error. The rearrangement joins TRBV20-1 to TRBJ2-1; the match to TRBD2 covers 10 bases. CDR1 and CDR2 (germline): DFQATT, SNEGSKA (reference sequence). This CDR3 is built from 17 residues. The J segment lost 2 bases and the V segment lost 1 base, leaving 8 bases of the junction unmatched. CDR3 in amino acids: CSARGALAGEPYNEQFF. As DNA, the CDR3 is TGCAGTGCTAGAGGGGCGCTAGCGGGAGAACCCTACAATGAGCAGTTCTTC.

For this clonotype: It may be a read error: a sequence one base away is much more abundant. The chain couples TRBV9 to TRBJ2-7; the D is unclear. The CDR3 spans 14 residues. CDR1 SGDLS and CDR2 YYNGEE come from the germline V gene. The CDR3 DNA follows: TGTGCCAGCAGCGTAGCCCCAGGCTCCTACGGGCAGTACTTC. Amino acids: CASSVAPGSYGQYF.